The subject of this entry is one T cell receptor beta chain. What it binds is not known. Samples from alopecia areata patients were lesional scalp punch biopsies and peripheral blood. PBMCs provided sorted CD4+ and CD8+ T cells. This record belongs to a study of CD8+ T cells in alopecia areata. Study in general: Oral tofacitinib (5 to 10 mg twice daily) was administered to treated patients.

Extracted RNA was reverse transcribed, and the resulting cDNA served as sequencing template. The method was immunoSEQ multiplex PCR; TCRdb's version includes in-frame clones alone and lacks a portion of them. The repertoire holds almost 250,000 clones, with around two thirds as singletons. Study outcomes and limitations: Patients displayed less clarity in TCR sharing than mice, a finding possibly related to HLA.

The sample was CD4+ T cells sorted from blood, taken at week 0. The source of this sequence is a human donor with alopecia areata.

CDR3 protein: CASSKLGGTDTQYF. The CDR3 DNA reads as TGTGCCAGCAGCAAACTAGGGGGCACAGATACGCAGTATTTT. This chain links TRBV9 with TRBJ2-3; D may correspond to TRBD1 or TRBD2 (5 bases each). Germline V lookup: CDR1 SGDLS, CDR2 YYNGEE. V was trimmed by 4 bases and J by 1 base, leaving 10 bases between them. The CDR3 runs 14 residues.